The 5 T cell receptor beta chains below were found in one sample sequenced in a study of PD-1 blockade in classical Hodgkin lymphoma. Noted time point: cycle 4 day 1 (C4D1), after six to seven weeks of nivolumab. Every patient was affected by relapse after autologous stem cell transplantation, while exposure to brentuximab vedotin was not uniform. Using immunoSEQ multiplex PCR, the repertoire was profiled, and TCRdb retains in-frame clones only, with some absent. The sample holds tens of thousands of clones, nearly 85% seen once. This material consisted of peripheral blood mononuclear cells (PBMCs), taken before the fourth cycle of nivolumab. The source of these receptors is a human donor with classical Hodgkin lymphoma.

The gene calls are TRBV28 and TRBJ2-3; no definite D call. The CDR3 sequence is 13 residues long. CDR1 and CDR2 (germline): MDHEN, SYDVKM. Trimming stripped 8 bases from V and 4 bases from J, with 13 bases between. The CDR3 sequence is CASERPAADTQYF. The CDR3 region has the DNA TGTGCCAGCGAGAGGCCCGCCGCAGATACGCAGTATTTT. Full variable domain (remainder filled in from reference TRBV28 and TRBJ2-3): DVKVTQSSRYLVKRTGEKVFLECVQDMDHENMFWYRQDPGLGLRLIYFSYDVKMKEKGDIPEGYSVSREKKERFSLILESASTNQTSMYLCASERPAADTQYFGPGTRLTVL.

This clone was seen only once. This chain connects TRBV5-1 to TRBJ2-2; the D gene is possibly TRBD1 (7 bases). Germline loops: CDR1 SGHRS, CDR2 YFSETQ. CDR3 size: 18 residues. V gave up 0 bases and J gave up 7 bases, with 22 bases separating them. The CDR3 region is CASSLEFAAGGLGGELFF. The DNA of the CDR3 is TGCGCCAGCAGCTTGGAGTTCGCGGCAGGGGGACTGGGCGGGGAGCTGTTTTTT.

This chain uses TRBV19 with TRBJ1-4; 11 nucleotides match TRBD1. Losses at the gene ends were 6 bases for V and 8 bases for J; bases not matched to a gene: 5. Germline CDR1 is LNHDA and CDR2 is SQIVND (reference sequence). The CDR3 consists of 14 residues. CDR3 sequence reads: CASSMDRGREKLFF. DNA of the CDR3: TGTGCCAGTAGCATGGACAGGGGGCGCGAAAAACTGTTTTTT.

Of note for this clone: This CDR3 is also generated by other DNA sequences in the sample. The chain joins TRBV27 to TRBJ2-3; the D is unclear. V was shortened by 5 bases and J by 0 bases, with 6 bases between the two germline ends. The CDR3 is 13 amino acids. Germline V lookup: CDR1 MNHEY, CDR2 SMNVEV (reference sequence). CDR3: CASSLTSTDTQYF. The DNA of the CDR3 is TGTGCCAGCAGTCTAACTAGCACAGATACGCAGTATTTT.

CDR3 in DNA: TGTGCCAGCAGTCGGCCCGACATTTATGGCTACACCTTC. Its protein product is CASSRPDIYGYTF. The V gene is TRBV28, the J gene TRBJ1-2; D uncertain. The germline CDR1 and CDR2 sequences are MDHEN and SYDVKM. Trimming shortened V by 5 bases and J by 5 bases, and 12 bases separated the two germline ends. CDR3 length: 13 amino acids.